The subject of this entry is one T cell receptor beta chain. CDR3 size: 15 residues. Germline V CDR1 and CDR2: LNHDA, SQIVND (reference sequence). Trimming cost V 5 bases and J 2 bases; bases outside gene matches: 6. The data stem from a study of blood T cell repertoires in COVID-19. Study at large: From the United States, Italy and Spain came samples of acute and convalescent COVID-19. Sources were T cells, B-cell-depleted T cells, or PBMCs; the material itself was cDNA or gDNA.

As handled by the study authors: Reference gene primer amplification gave estimated nucleated cell counts. The repertoire was sequenced with immunoSEQ multiplex PCR; TCRdb's copy has only in-frame clones and lacks some. V and J calls and clone size are as listed in that table; D and trimming were resolved from the DNA. The table lists 300,000 or so clones, around 89% of them singletons. V gene TRBV19 combines with J gene TRBJ2-7, with 10 bases lining up with TRBD1. The sequencing input was peripheral blood. This receptor was identified in a woman in her twenties or thirties who had recovered from COVID-19. The chain's CDR3 is CASSPRTGGAYEQYF. The CDR3 DNA reads as TGTGCCAGTAGTCCCCGGACAGGGGGGGCCTACGAGCAGTACTTC. Using reference TRBV19 and TRBJ2-7 for the parts outside the CDR3, the full variable domain is DGGITQSPKYLFRKEGQNVTLSCEQNLNHDAMYWYRQDPGQGLRLIYYSQIVNDFQKGDIAEGYSVSREKKESFPLTVTSAQKNPTAFYLCASSPRTGGAYEQYFGPGTRLTVT.